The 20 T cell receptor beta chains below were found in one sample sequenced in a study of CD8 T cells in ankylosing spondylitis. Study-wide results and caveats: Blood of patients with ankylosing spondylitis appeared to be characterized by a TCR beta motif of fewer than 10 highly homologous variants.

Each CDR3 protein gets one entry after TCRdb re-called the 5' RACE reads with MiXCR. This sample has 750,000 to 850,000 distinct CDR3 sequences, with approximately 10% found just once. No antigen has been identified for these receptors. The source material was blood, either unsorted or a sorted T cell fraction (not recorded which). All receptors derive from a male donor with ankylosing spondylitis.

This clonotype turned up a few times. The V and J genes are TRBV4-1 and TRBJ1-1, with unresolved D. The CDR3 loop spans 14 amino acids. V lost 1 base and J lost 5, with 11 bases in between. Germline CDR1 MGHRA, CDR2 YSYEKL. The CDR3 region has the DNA TGCGCCAGCAGCCAAGTGGGGTGGAAGACTGAAGCTTTCTTT. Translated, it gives CASSQVGWKTEAFF.

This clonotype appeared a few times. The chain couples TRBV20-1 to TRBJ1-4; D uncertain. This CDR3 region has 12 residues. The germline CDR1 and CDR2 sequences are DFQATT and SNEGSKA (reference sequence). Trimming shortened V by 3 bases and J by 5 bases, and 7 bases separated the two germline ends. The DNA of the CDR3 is TGCAGTGCTAGTGAACAGAATGAAAAACTGTTTTTT. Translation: CSASEQNEKLFF.

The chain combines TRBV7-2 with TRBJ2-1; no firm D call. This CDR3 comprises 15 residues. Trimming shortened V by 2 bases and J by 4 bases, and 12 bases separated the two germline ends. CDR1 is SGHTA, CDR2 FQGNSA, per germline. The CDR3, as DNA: TGTGCCAGCAGCTTACAGCATTCCTCTTACAATGAGCAGTTCTTC. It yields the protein CASSLQHSSYNEQFF. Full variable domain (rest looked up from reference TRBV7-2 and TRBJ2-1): GAGVSQSPSNKVTEKGKDVELRCDPISGHTALYWYRQSLGQGLEFLIYFQGNSAPDKSGLPSDRFSAERTGGSVSTLTIQRTQQEDSAVYLCASSLQHSSYNEQFFGPGTRLTVL.

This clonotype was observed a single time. CDR3 nucleotide sequence: TGTGCCAGCACACCAGCGGGAGGTCTGGAGACCCAGTACTTC. Its protein product is CASTPAGGLETQYF. The rearrangement joins TRBV28 to TRBJ2-5; TRBD2 aligns across 9 bases. Per germline, CDR1 MDHEN and CDR2 SYDVKM. After removal of 7 bases from V and 5 bases from J, the junction contained 8 bases not matched to a gene. This CDR3 spans 14 amino acids.

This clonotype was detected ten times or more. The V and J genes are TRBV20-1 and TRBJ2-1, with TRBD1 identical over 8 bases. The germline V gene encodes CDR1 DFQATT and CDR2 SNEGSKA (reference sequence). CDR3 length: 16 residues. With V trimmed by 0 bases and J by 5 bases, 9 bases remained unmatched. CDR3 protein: CSARDPDRGRNNEQFF. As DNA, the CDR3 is TGCAGTGCTAGAGATCCCGACAGGGGAAGGAACAATGAGCAGTTCTTC.

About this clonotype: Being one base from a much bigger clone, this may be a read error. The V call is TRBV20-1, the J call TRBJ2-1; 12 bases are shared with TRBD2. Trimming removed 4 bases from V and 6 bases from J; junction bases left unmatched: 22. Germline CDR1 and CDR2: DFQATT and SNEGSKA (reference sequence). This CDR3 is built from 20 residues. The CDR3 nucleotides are TGCAGTGCTAAAAAATCGTGGCTAGCGGGAGGGCCAAGGTTGGTCAATGAGCAGTTCTTC. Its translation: CSAKKSWLAGGPRLVNEQFF.

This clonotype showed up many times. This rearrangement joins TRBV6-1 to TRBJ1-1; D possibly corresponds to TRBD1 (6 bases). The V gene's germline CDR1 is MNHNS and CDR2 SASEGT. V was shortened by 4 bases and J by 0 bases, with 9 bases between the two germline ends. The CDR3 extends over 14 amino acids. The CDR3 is CASSAQGVNTEAFF. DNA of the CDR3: TGTGCCAGCAGTGCACAGGGTGTGAACACTGAAGCTTTCTTT.

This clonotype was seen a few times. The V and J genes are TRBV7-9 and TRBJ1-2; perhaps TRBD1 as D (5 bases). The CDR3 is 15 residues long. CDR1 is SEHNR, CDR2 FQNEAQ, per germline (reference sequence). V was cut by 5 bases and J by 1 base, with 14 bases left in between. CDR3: CASSPWGPINYGYTF. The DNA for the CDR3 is TGTGCCAGCAGCCCTTGGGGCCCGATTAACTATGGCTACACCTTC.

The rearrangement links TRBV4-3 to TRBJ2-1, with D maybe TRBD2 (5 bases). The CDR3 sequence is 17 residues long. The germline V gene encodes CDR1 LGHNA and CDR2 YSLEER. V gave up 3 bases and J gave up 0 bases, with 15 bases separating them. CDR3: CASSQRSSFDSYNEQFF. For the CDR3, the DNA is TGCGCCAGCAGCCAGAGATCTAGCTTTGACTCCTACAATGAGCAGTTCTTC.

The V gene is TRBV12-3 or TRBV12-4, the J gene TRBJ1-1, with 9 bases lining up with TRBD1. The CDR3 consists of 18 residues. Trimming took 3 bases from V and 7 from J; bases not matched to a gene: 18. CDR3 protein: CASSFAFRAEVTGGEAFF. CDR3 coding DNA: TGTGCCAGCAGTTTTGCGTTCCGGGCAGAGGTGACAGGGGGTGAAGCTTTCTTT.

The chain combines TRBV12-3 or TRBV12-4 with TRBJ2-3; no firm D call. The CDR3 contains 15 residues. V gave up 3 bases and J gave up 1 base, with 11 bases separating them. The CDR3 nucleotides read TGTGCCAGCAGTTTGCAAGAATTTCGCACAGATACGCAGTATTTT. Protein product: CASSLQEFRTDTQYF.

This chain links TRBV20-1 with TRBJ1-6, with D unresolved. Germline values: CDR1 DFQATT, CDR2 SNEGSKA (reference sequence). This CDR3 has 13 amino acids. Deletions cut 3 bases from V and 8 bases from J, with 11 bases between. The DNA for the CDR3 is TGCAGTGCTAGTTGGCCGATGGATTCACCCCTCCACTTT. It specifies CSASWPMDSPLHF.

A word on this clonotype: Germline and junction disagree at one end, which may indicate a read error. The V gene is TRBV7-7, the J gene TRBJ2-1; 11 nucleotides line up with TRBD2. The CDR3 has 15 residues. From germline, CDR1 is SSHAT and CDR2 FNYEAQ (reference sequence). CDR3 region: CASSPLAGGGIEQFF. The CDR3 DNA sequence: TGTGCTAGCAGCCCCCTAGCGGGAGGTGGGATTGAGCAGTTCTTC.

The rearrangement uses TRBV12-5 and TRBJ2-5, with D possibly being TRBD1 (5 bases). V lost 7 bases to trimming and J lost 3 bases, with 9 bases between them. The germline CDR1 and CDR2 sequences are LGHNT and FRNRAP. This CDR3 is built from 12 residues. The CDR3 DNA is TGTGCTAGTGCCCTCAGGGAAGAGACCCAGTACTTC. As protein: CASALREETQYF.

CDR3 amino acids: CASSLVSSGLHEQFF. CDR3 bases: TGTGCCAGCAGCTTAGTGTCTAGCGGGCTGCATGAGCAGTTCTTC. V usage is TRBV7-9 and J usage is TRBJ2-1, with 8 nucleotides matching TRBD2. The CDR3 is 15 amino acids. V gave up 1 base and J gave up 8 bases; unmatched junction bases: 7. Per germline, CDR1 SEHNR and CDR2 FQNEAQ (reference sequence).

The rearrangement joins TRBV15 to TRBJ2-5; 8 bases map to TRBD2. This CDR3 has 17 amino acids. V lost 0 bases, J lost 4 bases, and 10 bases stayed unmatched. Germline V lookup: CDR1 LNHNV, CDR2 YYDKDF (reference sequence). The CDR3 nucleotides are TGTGCCACCAGCAGAGATCCGATAGCGGGGATTCCAGAGACCCAGTACTTC. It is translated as CATSRDPIAGIPETQYF.

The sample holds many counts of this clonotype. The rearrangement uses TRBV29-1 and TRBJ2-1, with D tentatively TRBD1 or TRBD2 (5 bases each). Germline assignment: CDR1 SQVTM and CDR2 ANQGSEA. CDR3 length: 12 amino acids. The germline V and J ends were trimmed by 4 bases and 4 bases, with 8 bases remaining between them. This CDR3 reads CSVGDQYNEQFF. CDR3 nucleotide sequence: TGCAGCGTTGGGGACCAGTACAATGAGCAGTTCTTC.

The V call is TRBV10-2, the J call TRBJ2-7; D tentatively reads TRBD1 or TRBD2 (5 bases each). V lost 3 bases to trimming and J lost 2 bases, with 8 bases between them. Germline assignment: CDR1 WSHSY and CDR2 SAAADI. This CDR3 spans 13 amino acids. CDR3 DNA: TGCGCCAGCAGTGACCCGGGGCCCTACGAGCAGTACTTC. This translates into CASSDPGPYEQYF.

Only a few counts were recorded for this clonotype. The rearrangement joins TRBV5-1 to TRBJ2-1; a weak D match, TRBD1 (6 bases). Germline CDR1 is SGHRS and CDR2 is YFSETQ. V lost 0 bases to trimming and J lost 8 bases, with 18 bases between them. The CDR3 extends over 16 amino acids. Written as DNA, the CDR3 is TGCGCCAGCAGCTTGGCCGGACAGAGAAGGGCCGATGAGCAGTTCTTC. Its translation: CASSLAGQRRADEQFF.

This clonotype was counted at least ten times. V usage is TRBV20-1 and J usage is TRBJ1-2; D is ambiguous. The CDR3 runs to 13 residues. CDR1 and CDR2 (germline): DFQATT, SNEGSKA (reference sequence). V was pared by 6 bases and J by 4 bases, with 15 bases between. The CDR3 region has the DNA TGCAGTGCCTTGCTGGGCAGCAGCTATGGCTACACCTTC. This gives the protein CSALLGSSYGYTF.